These T cell receptor beta chains were read from a single sample in a study of blood T cell repertoires in COVID-19. The repertoire was sequenced with immunoSEQ multiplex PCR; TCRdb's copy has only in-frame clones and lacks some. Among about 230,000 clones listed, 75% to 85% were seen once. Sequenced input: peripheral blood. These receptors all stem from a man aged 45-60 years with COVID-19, enrolled during active disease. Both conserved end residues are part of each CDR3. A D gene is named only where the DNA matches it firmly. For some rows the clone size is stated as once, few or many, or as a class when expanded; others skip it.

J: TRBJ1-6; D: NA; size: NA; V: TRBV7-9; DNA: TGTGCCAGCAGCCCCAGACAGGATAATTCACCCCTCCACTTT; CDR3: CASSPRQDNSPLHF
J: TRBJ2-7; D: TRBD1; size: NA; V: TRBV6-5; DNA: TGTGCCAGCACCAGACAGGGCACCTACGAGCAGTACTTC; CDR3: CASTRQGTYEQYF
J: TRBJ1-2; D: NA; size: NA; V: TRBV18; DNA: TGTGCCAGCTCACCGGAAACAGTACTCACTAACTATGGCTACACCTTC; CDR3: CASSPETVLTNYGYTF
J: TRBJ1-2; D: TRBD1; size: NA; V: TRBV6-5; DNA: TGTGCCAGCAGTTACTCGAGAATGGACAGGAGCTATGGCTACACCTTC; CDR3: CASSYSRMDRSYGYTF
J: TRBJ1-4; D: NA; size: NA; V: TRBV19; DNA: TGTGCCAGTAGCCCCTCCCGCCTCAGGGCAACCGGAGGGGAAAAACTGTTTTTT; CDR3: CASSPSRLRATGGEKLFF
J: TRBJ2-3; D: NA; size: NA; V: TRBV9; DNA: TGTGCCAGCAGCGTAACGAGCTTTTGGACAGATACGCAGTATTTT; CDR3: CASSVTSFWTDTQYF
J: TRBJ2-7; D: TRBD1; size: NA; V: TRBV10-3; DNA: TGTGCCATCAGTGAGTATCGTGAGGGGGCGGCTTACGAGCAGTACTTC; CDR3: CAISEYREGAAYEQYF
J: TRBJ1-6; D: TRBD1; size: NA; V: TRBV6-2/TRBV6-3; DNA: TGTGCCAGCAGTTACGCGGGACAGGGGAATTCACCCCTCCACTTT; CDR3: CASSYAGQGNSPLHF
J: TRBJ2-2; D: NA; size: NA; V: TRBV9; DNA: TGTGCCAGCAGCGTAGCACCCGGAGATAACACCGGGGAGCTGTTTTTT; CDR3: CASSVAPGDNTGELFF
J: TRBJ1-2; D: NA; size: NA; V: TRBV6-1; DNA: TGTGCCAGCAGTGAAAGGTACAGGGACTATGGCTACACCTTC; CDR3: CASSERYRDYGYTF
J: TRBJ1-1; D: NA; size: NA; V: TRBV6-5; DNA: TGTGCCAGCAGTTACGGGGGCATGAACACTGAAGCTTTCTTT; CDR3: CASSYGGMNTEAFF
J: TRBJ1-2; D: TRBD1; size: NA; V: TRBV5-1; DNA: TGCGCCAGCAGCTTGGGGGGACAGGGACATGGCTACACCTTC; CDR3: CASSLGGQGHGYTF
J: TRBJ1-5; D: NA; size: NA; V: TRBV7-9; DNA: TGTGCCAGCAGCTCCTCGGTTTTTCAGCCCCAGCATTTT; CDR3: CASSSSVFQPQHF
J: TRBJ1-1; D: TRBD1; size: NA; V: TRBV7-9; DNA: TGTGCCAGCAGCCCATCTAGGCCGGACAGGGGGAACACTGAAGCTTTCTTT; CDR3: CASSPSRPDRGNTEAFF
J: TRBJ1-1; D: NA; size: many; V: TRBV5-8; DNA: TGTGCCGCCGGGTGGAACACTGAAGCTTTCTTT; CDR3: CAAGWNTEAFF
J: TRBJ1-1; D: NA; size: NA; V: TRBV7-6; DNA: TGTGCCAGCAGCCTCCGGGCCTCAGGAGGCACTGAAGCTTTCTTT; CDR3: CASSLRASGGTEAFF
J: TRBJ2-1; D: NA; size: NA; V: TRBV15; DNA: TGTGCCACCAGCACAACTAGCACGGAGCAGTTCTTC; CDR3: CATSTTSTEQFF
J: TRBJ1-6; D: NA; size: NA; V: TRBV19; DNA: TGTGCCAGTAGTATCCCGGGGGGGAATTCACCCCTCCACTTT; CDR3: CASSIPGGNSPLHF
J: TRBJ2-5; D: TRBD1; size: NA; V: TRBV5-1; DNA: TGCGCCAGCAGCTTGTTTCGACAGGGGGTAGAGACCCAGTACTTC; CDR3: CASSLFRQGVETQYF
J: TRBJ2-7; D: TRBD1; size: NA; V: TRBV6-1; DNA: TGTGCCAGCAGTGAAGCCACGGGACAGCTCTACGAGCAGTACTTC; CDR3: CASSEATGQLYEQYF
J: TRBJ2-7; D: NA; size: NA; V: TRBV21-1; DNA: TGTGCCAGCATCCCGAGGTCCGGGACAGCAACCTACGAGCAGTACTTC; CDR3: CASIPRSGTATYEQYF
J: TRBJ2-3; D: TRBD2; size: NA; V: TRBV20-1; DNA: TGCAGTGCTCGTGATCCGGGACTAGCGGGGAACACAGATACGCAGTATTTT; CDR3: CSARDPGLAGNTDTQYF
J: TRBJ2-3; D: NA; size: NA; V: TRBV30; DNA: TGTGCCTGGAGGCTCCGGGACACTTCTAGCACAGATACGCAGTATTTT; CDR3: CAWRLRDTSSTDTQYF
J: TRBJ1-5; D: NA; size: NA; V: TRBV13; DNA: TGTGCCAGCAGCTTATCGGGTCGGGGGGGTCCGAATCAGCCCCAGCATTTT; CDR3: CASSLSGRGGPNQPQHF
J: TRBJ1-1; D: NA; size: NA; V: TRBV5-4; DNA: TGTGCCAGCAGCTCGGAACAGGGGAACACTGAAGCTTTCTTT; CDR3: CASSSEQGNTEAFF
J: TRBJ2-5; D: TRBD2; size: NA; V: TRBV7-2; DNA: TGTGCCAGCAGCTTATGGTCTAGCGGGGAGCAAGAGACCCAGTACTTC; CDR3: CASSLWSSGEQETQYF
J: TRBJ1-2; D: NA; size: NA; V: TRBV7-6; DNA: TGTGCCAGCAGCCGCGATCGTGGAGCTGTCGGCTACACCTTC; CDR3: CASSRDRGAVGYTF
J: TRBJ1-1; D: NA; size: NA; V: TRBV28; DNA: TGTGCCAGCAGCGGTTCGTTGGGTGAGGGCACTGAAGCTTTCTTT; CDR3: CASSGSLGEGTEAFF
J: TRBJ2-7; D: TRBD1; size: NA; V: TRBV27; DNA: TGTGCCAGCAGTCCCCGGACAGGAATGTCCTACGAGCAGTACTTC; CDR3: CASSPRTGMSYEQYF
J: TRBJ1-1; D: NA; size: once; V: TRBV29-1; DNA: TGCAGCGTTGAAGAGGGAGGGGGAGGAACTGAAGCTTTCTTT; CDR3: CSVEEGGGGTEAFF
J: TRBJ2-1; D: TRBD1; size: NA; V: TRBV5-1; DNA: TGCGCCAGCAGCGCGGGACAGGGGATTATGATTTCCTACAATGAGCAGTTCTTC; CDR3: CASSAGQGIMISYNEQFF
J: TRBJ2-1; D: TRBD2; size: few; V: TRBV6-1; DNA: TGTGCCAGCAGTGAAAACGGACTAGCGGGGGTGAATGAGCAGTTCTTC; CDR3: CASSENGLAGVNEQFF
J: TRBJ1-5; D: NA; size: once; V: TRBV27; DNA: TGTGCCAGCAGGGGGGGAAGAAGCAATCAGCCCCAGCATTTT; CDR3: CASRGGRSNQPQHF
J: TRBJ2-5; D: TRBD1; size: NA; V: TRBV7-8; DNA: TGTGCCAGCAGCCTGGGGACAGATTCAGAGACCCAGTACTTC; CDR3: CASSLGTDSETQYF
J: TRBJ2-5; D: TRBD2; size: once; V: TRBV5-1; DNA: TGCGCCAGCAGCTTGGTAGCGGGGGCCCAAGAGACCCAGTACTTC; CDR3: CASSLVAGAQETQYF
J: TRBJ2-5; D: NA; size: NA; V: TRBV18; DNA: TGTGCCAGCTCACCAACACAGGGAAAAGAGACCCAGTACTTC; CDR3: CASSPTQGKETQYF
J: TRBJ1-4; D: NA; size: NA; V: TRBV4-1; DNA: TGCGCCAGCAGCCAAGCTCCGACAGGACCGAATGAAAAACTGTTTTTT; CDR3: CASSQAPTGPNEKLFF
J: TRBJ2-7; D: TRBD1; size: NA; V: TRBV5-5; DNA: TGTGCCAGCAGCCCAGGGGACAGAGGGGGCTTCCACGAGCAGTACTTC; CDR3: CASSPGDRGGFHEQYF
J: TRBJ1-1; D: TRBD1; size: NA; V: TRBV5-5; DNA: TGTGCCAGCAGCGGGGAACAGGGGGTGAACACTGAAGCTTTCTTT; CDR3: CASSGEQGVNTEAFF
J: TRBJ1-2; D: TRBD1; size: NA; V: TRBV11-2; DNA: TGTGCCAGCAGCACCCAGGGGGGTGGCTACACCTTC; CDR3: CASSTQGGGYTF
J: TRBJ2-7; D: NA; size: once; V: TRBV6-6; DNA: TGTGCCAGCAGTTACTCGACATCAGACTCCTACGAGCAGTACTTC; CDR3: CASSYSTSDSYEQYF
J: TRBJ2-7; D: NA; size: NA; V: TRBV11-2; DNA: TGTGCCAGCAGCTTAGATAGCGGCAGAACCTACGAGCAGTACTTC; CDR3: CASSLDSGRTYEQYF
J: TRBJ1-6; D: TRBD1; size: NA; V: TRBV3-1/TRBV3-2; DNA: TGTGCCAGCAGCCAAGATATCAGGACAGGCAATTCACCCCTCCACTTT; CDR3: CASSQDIRTGNSPLHF
J: TRBJ1-2; D: NA; size: NA; V: TRBV4-1; DNA: TGCGCCAGCAGCCAAGAAGGATTCGGACAGAGGAACTATGGCTACACCTTC; CDR3: CASSQEGFGQRNYGYTF
J: TRBJ1-4; D: NA; size: NA; V: TRBV30; DNA: TGTGCCTGGAGTGTTTCCCGGACAGCGACAAATGAAAAACTGTTTTTT; CDR3: CAWSVSRTATNEKLFF
J: TRBJ2-7; D: NA; size: NA; V: TRBV20-1; DNA: TGCAGTGCTAGTTCGTCAGGGATTTTCTACGAGCAGTACTTC; CDR3: CSASSSGIFYEQYF
J: TRBJ2-5; D: NA; size: NA; V: TRBV7-5; DNA: TGTGCCAGAAGCCCATACCGGGGAGGGAATCAAGAGACCCAGTACTTC; CDR3: CARSPYRGGNQETQYF